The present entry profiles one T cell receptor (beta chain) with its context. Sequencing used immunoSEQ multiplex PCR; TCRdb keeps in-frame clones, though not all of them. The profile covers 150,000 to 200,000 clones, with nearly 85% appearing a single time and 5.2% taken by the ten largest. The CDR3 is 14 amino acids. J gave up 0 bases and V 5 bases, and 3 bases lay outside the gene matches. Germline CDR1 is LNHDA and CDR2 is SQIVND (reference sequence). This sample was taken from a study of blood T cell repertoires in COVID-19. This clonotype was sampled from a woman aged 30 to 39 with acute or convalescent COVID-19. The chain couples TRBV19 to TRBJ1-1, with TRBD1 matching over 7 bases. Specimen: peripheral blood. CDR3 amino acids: CASSYRGLNTEAFF. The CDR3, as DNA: TGTGCCAGTAGTTACAGGGGTCTGAACACTGAAGCTTTCTTT.